Shown below are 22 T cell receptor beta chains from a single sample sequenced in a study of blood T cell repertoires in COVID-19 (dated by TCRdb to between 2020 and 2021). The receptor library was made with the immunoSEQ multiplex PCR assay. TCRdb holds this immuneACCESS table with in-frame rearrangements only. Some clones are missing; in checked studies, unresolved V genes explain under half, and the rest has no known cause. The sample table contains 170,000 or so clones; only one count was recorded for around 86% of them. The ten most abundant clones make up approximately 2.5% of the sample. Material for sequencing was peripheral blood. The receptors derive from a middle-aged man with active or convalescent COVID-19.

The V gene is TRBV9, the J gene TRBJ2-3, with D uncertain. CDR3 length: 15 amino acids. Germline CDR1 SGDLS, CDR2 YYNGEE. The V gene lost 0 bases and the J gene lost 1 base, with 9 bases spanning the gap. The CDR3 bases are TGTGCCAGCAGCGTAGATGTCGTTGGCACAGATACGCAGTATTTT. Its translation is CASSVDVVGTDTQYF.

The gene calls are TRBV3-1 (or the pseudogene TRBV3-2) and TRBJ1-4; D gene unclear. The CDR3 length is 12 residues. V was trimmed by 2 bases and J by 8 bases, leaving 6 bases between them. Germline lookup yields CDR1 LGHDT and CDR2 YNNKEL (reference sequence). The CDR3 DNA reads TGTGCCAGCAGCCAATTGGAGGAAAAACTGTTTTTT. As protein: CASSQLEEKLFF.

The chain joins TRBV28 to TRBJ2-2; D is ambiguous. The CDR3 spans 16 residues. Germline V gene data show CDR1 as MDHEN and CDR2 as SYDVKM. The V and J ends lost 3 bases and 8 bases respectively, with 19 bases between them. CDR3 bases: TGTGCCAGCAGTTTCTCACCGTCAGGTATCCAGGGGGAGCTGTTTTTT. It specifies CASSFSPSGIQGELFF.

V and J are TRBV6-5 and TRBJ2-5; 9 bases line up with TRBD2. Trimming cost V 8 bases and J 3 bases; bases outside gene matches: 10. The CDR3 length is 15 residues. Germline V CDR1 and CDR2: MNHEY, SVGAGI. The CDR3 coding sequence is TGTGCCAGCCGCGGCGGGGGGGCGAATGAAGAGACCCAGTACTTC. It translates to CASRGGGANEETQYF.

The chain uses TRBV6-5 and TRBJ1-2; D not certain. Germline V gene sequence: CDR1 MNHEY, CDR2 SVGAGI. The length of the CDR3 is 11 residues. V gave up 11 bases and J gave up 4 bases, with 11 bases separating them. CDR3 sequence reads: CAAGPLYGYTF. The CDR3 DNA is TGTGCCGCGGGCCCCCTCTATGGCTACACCTTC.

The chain joins TRBV7-2 to TRBJ1-1; D not resolved. There are 13 residues in the CDR3. The ends were cut back, 2 bases at V and 5 bases at J, with 9 bases in the middle. Germline loops: CDR1 SGHTA, CDR2 FQGNSA. CDR3: CASSLLRVTEAFF. The CDR3 coding sequence is TGTGCCAGCAGCTTACTTCGAGTAACTGAAGCTTTCTTT.

The J gene is TRBJ2-7, the V gene TRBV6-5, with D perhaps TRBD1 (6 bases). The germline CDR1 and CDR2 sequences are MNHEY and SVGAGI. CDR3 size: 12 residues. This chain's CDR3 is CALRGPSYEQYF. The CDR3 nucleotides read TGTGCTCTCAGGGGACCTTCCTACGAGCAGTACTTC.

The V gene is TRBV4-3, the J gene TRBJ1-4; D gene unclear. Deletions cut 4 bases from V and 0 bases from J, with 18 bases between. The CDR3 length is 18 residues. Looked up from germline, CDR1 is LGHNA and CDR2 is YSLEER. In nucleotides, the CDR3 is TGCGCCAGCAGCCCAAGATGGCCAGGAGGGACAACTAATGAAAAACTGTTTTTT. Amino acid sequence: CASSPRWPGGTTNEKLFF.

The J gene is TRBJ2-5, the V gene TRBV4-2, with D perhaps TRBD2 (6 bases). V was cut by 0 bases and J by 0 bases, with 11 bases left in between. The CDR3 spans 16 residues. Germline V CDR1 and CDR2: LGHNA, YNFKEQ. The CDR3 DNA reads TGTGCCAGCAGCCAAGAAGGGCGGGGCCACCAAGAGACCCAGTACTTC. Its protein product is CASSQEGRGHQETQYF.

This rearrangement joins TRBV5-1 to TRBJ2-5; no clear D gene. The CDR3 consists of 15 residues. Germline V lookup: CDR1 SGHRS, CDR2 YFSETQ. V shed 0 bases and J shed 3 bases, with 12 bases lying between them. CDR3 sequence: CASSLDPRPKETQYF. CDR3 in DNA: TGCGCCAGCAGCTTGGACCCCAGGCCGAAAGAGACCCAGTACTTC.

This CDR3 reads CASSQGEVGDSPLHF. In DNA, the CDR3 is TGTGCCAGCAGCCAAGGGGAGGTTGGGGATTCACCCCTCCACTTT. The chain employs TRBV3-1 (or the pseudogene TRBV3-2) and TRBJ1-6; D remains ambiguous. This CDR3 has 15 residues. CDR1 is LGHDT and CDR2 is YNNKEL in the germline V gene (reference sequence). The ends were cut back, 1 base at V and 8 bases at J, with 12 bases in the middle.

The rearrangement joins TRBV5-5 to TRBJ2-1; the D gene is possibly TRBD1 (6 bases). In germline, CDR1 is SGHKS, CDR2 YYEKEE (reference sequence). V was pared by 0 bases and J by 7 bases, with 14 bases between. The CDR3 covers 15 residues. This chain's CDR3 is CASSLGLQGSNEQFF. The CDR3 coding sequence is TGTGCCAGCAGCTTGGGGTTACAGGGATCGAATGAGCAGTTCTTC. The complete variable domain, with remaining parts taken from reference TRBV5-5 and TRBJ2-1, reads DAGVTQSPTHLIKTRGQQVTLRCSPISGHKSVSWYQQVLGQGPQFIFQYYEKEERGRGNFPDRFSARQFPNYSSELNVNALLLGDSALYLCASSLGLQGSNEQFFGPGTRLTVL.

The chain recombines TRBV27 with TRBJ2-7; 8 nucleotides line up with TRBD2. CDR3 length equals 17 residues. Trimming cost V 6 bases and J 4 bases; bases outside gene matches: 17. Germline loops: CDR1 MNHEY, CDR2 SMNVEV (reference sequence). The CDR3 spells CASSPRPPRGGEYEQYF. CDR3 in DNA: TGTGCCAGCAGCCCCCGTCCCCCCCGGGGGGGCGAATACGAGCAGTACTTC.

The rearrangement joins TRBV28 to TRBJ2-7; the D gene is possibly TRBD2 (7 bases). V was cut by 4 bases and J by 0 bases, with 16 bases left in between. Germline V gives CDR1 MDHEN, CDR2 SYDVKM. The CDR3 is 16 amino acids. The DNA of the CDR3 is TGTGCCAGCAGTTCCATGGGGGGGGCATCCTCCTACGAGCAGTACTTC. It yields the protein CASSSMGGASSYEQYF.

The V and J genes are TRBV5-1 and TRBJ1-5; weak D call: TRBD1 (5 bases). Germline CDR1 and CDR2: SGHRS and YFSETQ. The CDR3 has 13 amino acids. V dropped 3 bases and J dropped 5 bases, with 9 bases sitting between them. The CDR3 spells CASSWGRDQPQHF. DNA for the CDR3: TGCGCCAGCAGCTGGGGGAGGGATCAGCCCCAGCATTTT.

The chain joins TRBV27 to TRBJ1-5; D is possibly TRBD1 (5 bases). CDR1 is MNHEY and CDR2 is SMNVEV in the germline V gene (reference sequence). This CDR3 is 18 amino acids long. Trimming stripped 1 base from V and 0 bases from J, with 16 bases between. CDR3 protein: CASSLLGEGVGSNQPQHF. DNA of the CDR3: TGTGCCAGCAGTTTATTAGGGGAGGGAGTGGGTAGCAATCAGCCCCAGCATTTT.

The chain has TRBV6-5 and TRBJ2-2, with 7 positions matching TRBD1. Germline-derived CDR1 and CDR2 are MNHEY and SVGAGI. The length of the CDR3 is 14 residues. The J segment lost 3 bases and the V segment lost 8 bases, leaving 6 bases of the junction unmatched. The CDR3 is CASRRGRHTGELFF. The CDR3 region has the DNA TGTGCCAGCCGAAGGGGGCGCCACACCGGGGAGCTGTTTTTT.

J is TRBJ2-5 and V is TRBV27; D might be TRBD2 (6 bases). This CDR3 has 13 residues. V dropped 3 bases and J dropped 4 bases, with 9 bases sitting between them. Germline V lookup: CDR1 MNHEY, CDR2 SMNVEV (reference sequence). CDR3 bases: TGTGCCAGCAGTTTTCGGCGGGGAGAGACCCAGTACTTC. It yields the protein CASSFRRGETQYF.

The CDR3 DNA reads TGTGCCAGTAGTATCGGGACTAGCGGGGTACGCGAGCAGTACTTC. It yields the protein CASSIGTSGVREQYF. The rearrangement joins TRBV19 to TRBJ2-7; the match to TRBD2 covers 13 bases. CDR1 is LNHDA, CDR2 SQIVND, per germline (reference sequence). The CDR3 runs 15 residues. V was pared by 3 bases and J by 6 bases, with 5 bases of the junction left unmatched. Filled out from reference TRBV19 and TRBJ2-7, the complete variable domain reads DGGITQSPKYLFRKEGQNVTLSCEQNLNHDAMYWYRQDPGQGLRLIYYSQIVNDFQKGDIAEGYSVSREKKESFPLTVTSAQKNPTAFYLCASSIGTSGVREQYFGPGTRLTVT.

CDR3 region: CASRRTRDEQFF. In DNA, the CDR3 is TGTGCCAGCAGGAGGACAAGGGATGAGCAGTTCTTC. The rearrangement joins TRBV28 to TRBJ2-1; maybe TRBD1 (5 bases). The germline V and J ends were trimmed by 6 bases and 8 bases, with 11 bases remaining between them. The V gene's germline CDR1 is MDHEN and CDR2 SYDVKM. The CDR3 sequence is 12 residues long.

V and J are TRBV7-8 and TRBJ1-6, with D unresolved. The CDR3 extends over 14 amino acids. The V end lost 1 base, the J end lost 7 bases, and 8 bases lay between the germline ends. The germline gives CDR1 SGHVS, CDR2 FQNEAQ. The CDR3 DNA reads TGTGCCAGCAGCTTAGGACGGGTAAATTCACCCCTCCACTTT. It specifies CASSLGRVNSPLHF.

The J gene is TRBJ1-2, the V gene TRBV28, with D perhaps TRBD1 (6 bases). CDR3 size: 11 residues. Germline V gene sequence: CDR1 MDHEN, CDR2 SYDVKM. V shed 8 bases and J shed 4 bases, with 8 bases lying between them. In DNA form, the CDR3 reads TGTGCCAGCGGACAGCCCTATGGCTACACCTTC. This sequence encodes CASGQPYGYTF.